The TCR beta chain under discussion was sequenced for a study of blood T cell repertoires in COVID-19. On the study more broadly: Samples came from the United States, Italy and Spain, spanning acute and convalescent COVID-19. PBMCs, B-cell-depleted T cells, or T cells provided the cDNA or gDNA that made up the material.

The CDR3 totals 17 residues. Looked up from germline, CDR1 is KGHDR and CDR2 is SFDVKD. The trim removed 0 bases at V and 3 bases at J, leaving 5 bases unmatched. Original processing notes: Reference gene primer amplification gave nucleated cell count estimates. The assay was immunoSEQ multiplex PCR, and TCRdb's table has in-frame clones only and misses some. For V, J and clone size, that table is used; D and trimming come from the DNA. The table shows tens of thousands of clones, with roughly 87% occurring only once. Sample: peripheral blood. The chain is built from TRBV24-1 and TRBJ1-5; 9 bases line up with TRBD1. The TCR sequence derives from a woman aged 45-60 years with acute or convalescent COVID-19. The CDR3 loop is CATSDLLGTGYNQPQHF. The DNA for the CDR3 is TGTGCCACCAGTGATTTGCTTGGGACAGGGTACAATCAGCCCCAGCATTTT.